The rows below give T cell receptor beta chains drawn from one sample of a study of breast tumors, draining lymph nodes, adjacent tissues. TCRdb reprocessed the multiplex PCR reads with MiXCR, giving one entry per CDR3 protein. The sample shows about 230,000 distinct CDR3 sequences, less than 40% of them seen only once. What was sequenced was axillary lymph node tissue. The receptors here all came from a female donor with breast cancer. Some clones in this sample may be carry-over from other donors' samples. Both conserved end residues are part of each CDR3. A D gene is named only where the DNA matches it firmly. The listing skips clone size in some rows; elsewhere it reads once, few, many or a size class.

J,D,V,size,DNA,CDR3
TRBJ1-2,-,TRBV12-3/TRBV12-4,many,TGTGCCAGCAGTTTACAGGGTCGGGGTTACTATGGCTACACCTTC,CASSLQGRGYYGYTF
TRBJ2-2,-,TRBV18,-,TGTGCCAGCTCACCTGTGGGGAACACCGGGGAGCTGTTTTTT,CASSPVGNTGELFF
TRBJ2-5,TRBD1,TRBV14,many,TGTGCCAGCAGCCTCAGGAGGACAGGGCCGGGGGCCCAGTACTTC,CASSLRRTGPGAQYF
TRBJ1-6,-,TRBV5-6,many,TGTGCCAGCAGCTTGTTCGGGGGACAACGGAATTCACCCCTCCACTTT,CASSLFGGQRNSPLHF
TRBJ1-4,TRBD1,TRBV19,many,TGTGCCAGCCGTGAGACAGGGGGCACTGAAAAACTGTTTTTT,CASRETGGTEKLFF
TRBJ1-1,-,TRBV18,few,TGTGCCAGCTCACCGGTGGCCGCGAACACTGAAGCTTTCTTT,CASSPVAANTEAFF
TRBJ2-2,-,TRBV11-2,many,TGTGCCAGCAGCTTCGGCGGGGAGCTGTTTTTT,CASSFGGELFF
TRBJ1-2,TRBD1,TRBV29-1,many,TGCAGCGTTGGACAGGGGGCGGACGGCTACACCTTC,CSVGQGADGYTF
TRBJ1-4,-,TRBV6-2/TRBV6-3,many,TGTGCCAGCAGTTACCAGGGGCACACTAATGAAAAACTGTTTTTT,CASSYQGHTNEKLFF
TRBJ2-1,-,TRBV7-8,many,TGTGCCAGCAGCGCCCTACAGGGGGCGCGGGGCGGGAGGTACAATGAGCAGTTCTTC,CASSALQGARGGRYNEQFF
TRBJ1-4,-,TRBV5-1,many,TGCGCCACCCGAGTAGCAACTAATGAAAACCTGTTTTTT,CATRVATNENLFF
TRBJ1-2,TRBD1,TRBV4-1,-,TGCGCCAGCAGCCAAGATAACAGGGGATATGGCTACACCTTC,CASSQDNRGYGYTF
TRBJ1-5,TRBD1,TRBV11-2,-,TGTGCCAGCAGCTTATGGGGGACAGTTCAAGAGACCCAGCATTTT,CASSLWGTVQETQHF
TRBJ2-2,-,TRBV4-1,many,TGCGCCAGCAGCCAACTGCACGTAGGGGAGCTGTTTTTT,CASSQLHVGELFF